This TCR beta chain was identified in a study of blood T cell repertoires in COVID-19. Clones were sequenced by immunoSEQ multiplex PCR, and TCRdb holds only the in-frame ones, with some missing. The sample lists around 140,000 clones, 70% to 90% occurring once. Membership in each cohort depended on participant-reported clinical history. This CDR3 has 16 residues. The germline V gene encodes CDR1 SGHRS and CDR2 YFSETQ. The V gene lost 2 bases and the J gene lost 0 bases, with 12 bases spanning the gap. Specimen: PBMCs or T cells enriched from blood (not recorded which). This TCR derives from a woman aged 45-60 years with acute COVID-19. The chain carries TRBV5-1 and TRBJ1-5, with a possible D match to TRBD1 (6 bases). This chain's CDR3 is CASSFSDRLSNQPQHF. For the CDR3, the DNA is TGCGCCAGCAGCTTTAGTGACAGGCTTAGCAATCAGCCCCAGCATTTT.